Shown below are 10 T cell receptor beta chains from a single sample sequenced in a study of relationships among human T cell subsets (dated by TCRdb to the early 2010s). CD4+CD25+ regulatory T cells were selected from positively selected CD4+ cells using anti-CD25 beads. The library was made by multiplex PCR. TCRdb records 454 GS FLX as the sequencer. Semiquantitative ARM-PCR was used to amplify the TCR alpha and beta CDR3 regions from mRNA. In ARM-PCR, tagged nested gene-specific primers were applied first, and communal superprimers then carried out the exponential amplification. TCRdb trimmed the raw reads at Q25, called clones with MiXCR and kept productive beta chains. Under each unique CDR3 protein, matching rows form one entry showing the most common genes and DNA. The sample table contains roughly 15,000 distinct CDR3 sequences; only one count was recorded for about 60% of them. Of the sample, roughly 2% is held by the ten largest clones.

Sequencing was performed on Tregs sorted from blood. These receptors were taken from a man aged 40-55 years in good health.

This rearrangement joins TRBV29-1 to TRBJ1-1; perhaps TRBD1 as D (5 bases). Germline V gene data show CDR1 as SQVTM and CDR2 as ANQGSEA. The CDR3 is made up of 16 amino acids. V was clipped by 1 base and J by 1 base, with 16 bases between them. The CDR3 is CSVEGLSRVRNTEAFF. The DNA for the CDR3 is TGCAGCGTTGAAGGTTTAAGCAGGGTACGGAACACTGAAGCTTTCTTT.

This clonotype was seen only a few times. This chain joins TRBV24-1 and TRBJ2-1; D unclear. Trimming took 5 bases from V and 8 from J, leaving 6 bases between them. This CDR3 contains 11 residues. Germline assignment: CDR1 KGHDR and CDR2 SFDVKD. The CDR3 nucleotides read TGTGCCACCAGTGTGGGTCATGAGCAGTTCTTC. It encodes CATSVGHEQFF.

This chain uses TRBV20-1 with TRBJ1-1, with D uncertain. Germline CDR1 reads DFQATT; CDR2 reads SNEGSKA (reference sequence). The CDR3 runs 13 residues. The V end lost 3 bases, the J end lost 1 base, and 9 bases lay between the germline ends. CDR3: CSARDRANTEAFF. CDR3 bases: TGCAGTGCTAGGGATCGGGCGAACACTGAAGCTTTCTTT.

The chain recombines TRBV19 with TRBJ2-7; D may be TRBD1 (6 bases). CDR3 length: 15 amino acids. Per the germline V gene, CDR1 is LNHDA and CDR2 is SQIVND (reference sequence). The V end was cut by 5 bases, the J end by 4 bases, with 18 bases between. The CDR3 DNA follows: TGTGCCAGTAGTGCCTGGACAGCGGCACGGTACGAGCAGTACTTC. Translated, it gives CASSAWTAARYEQYF.

This rearrangement joins TRBV10-1 to TRBJ1-3; D perhaps matches TRBD1 (6 bases). This CDR3 region has 14 residues. Trimming shortened V by 7 bases and J by 0 bases, and 10 bases separated the two germline ends. Per the germline V gene, CDR1 is WNHNN and CDR2 is SYGVQD (reference sequence). CDR3 bases: TGCGCCAGCAACGACAGGAACTCTGGAAACACCATATATTTT. It specifies CASNDRNSGNTIYF.

This chain links TRBV12-3 or TRBV12-4 with TRBJ1-5; D is possibly TRBD1 (6 bases). Trimming stripped 7 bases from V and 5 bases from J, with 12 bases between. CDR3 length: 13 residues. The chain's CDR3 is CASTPRQDQPQHF. CDR3 sequence (DNA): TGTGCCAGCACCCCCCGACAGGATCAGCCCCAGCATTTT.

Of note for this clonotype: This may come from a read error, since a much larger clone is one base off. J is TRBJ1-1 and V is TRBV11-1; no firm D call. CDR1 and CDR2 from the germline V gene are SGHAT and FQDESV (reference sequence). The CDR3 contains 13 residues. The CDR3 DNA follows: TGTGCCAGCAGCTTAGAACCGACGACTAGGACCATTTTC. As protein: CASSLEPTTRTIF.

The V gene is TRBV5-1, the J gene TRBJ2-5; 11 bases are a match to TRBD2. Germline loops: CDR1 SGHRS, CDR2 YFSETQ. V trimming: 4 bases; J trimming: 2 bases; junction bases outside the gene matches: 1. This CDR3 contains 14 residues. The CDR3 DNA is TGCGCCAGCAGCGCTAGCGGGAGGCAAGAGACCCAGTACTTC. Amino acids: CASSASGRQETQYF.

The chain has TRBV7-3 and TRBJ2-3, with D perhaps TRBD1 or TRBD2 (5 bases each). Trimming stripped 5 bases from V and 4 bases from J, with 13 bases between. The CDR3 runs 14 residues. Per germline, CDR1 SGHTA and CDR2 FQGTGA. CDR3 DNA: TGTGCCAGCAGCCCGGGGCTAAGCGCAGATACGCAGTATTTT. As protein: CASSPGLSADTQYF. Supplemented by reference TRBV7-3 and TRBJ2-3, the full variable domain reads GAGVSQTPSNKVTEKGKYVELRCDPISGHTALYWYRQSLGQGPEFLIYFQGTGAADDSGLPNDRFFAVRPEGSVSTLKIQRTERGDSAVYLCASSPGLSADTQYFGPGTRLTVL.

The CDR3 nucleotides read TGTGCCAGCAGCCTGCGGACAGGACCCTACGGCGAGCAGTACTTC. This sequence encodes CASSLRTGPYGEQYF. V gene TRBV28 combines with J gene TRBJ2-7; 7 positions agree with TRBD1. With 6 bases clipped from V and 6 bases from J, the junction kept 14 bases outside the gene matches. CDR1 and CDR2 (germline): MDHEN, SYDVKM. This CDR3 region has 15 residues.